This TCR beta chain was identified in a study of shared clonotypes between healthy human individuals. CDR3 length: 15 amino acids. CDR1 and CDR2 (germline): SGHVS, FNYEAQ. J lost 1 base, V lost 5 bases, and 2 bases had no gene match. Sequencing used immunoSEQ multiplex PCR; TCRdb keeps in-frame clones, though not all of them. The sample consists of roughly 2,500,000 clones, roughly 93% of them appearing once. Sequencing was done on a sample of naive CD4+ T cells from PBMCs. Described subset: CD45RA+ positively selected. The rearrangement links TRBV7-6 to TRBJ2-1; 10 positions agree with TRBD2. The clonotype comes from a man younger than 35 in good health. Some clones in this sample may be carry-over from other donors' samples. The CDR3: CASSKLAGSYNEQFF. The DNA of the CDR3 is TGTGCCAGCAGCAAACTAGCGGGATCCTACAATGAGCAGTTCTTC.